The 21 T cell receptor beta chains below come from one sample, sequenced in a study of blood T cell repertoires in COVID-19. Produced via immunoSEQ multiplex PCR; TCRdb's table is partial and in-frame only. The sample carries more than 110,000 clones, 84% recorded once. The sample taken for sequencing was peripheral blood. These receptors all stem from a woman aged 55-70 years with acute or convalescent COVID-19.

The chain joins TRBV7-9 to TRBJ1-1, with 9 bases aligning to TRBD1. Germline lookup yields CDR1 SEHNR and CDR2 FQNEAQ (reference sequence). V lost 5 bases, J lost 4 bases, and 5 bases stayed unmatched. The CDR3 runs 14 residues. CDR3 coding DNA: TGTGCCAGCAGCGCACTACAGGGGGCCACTGAAGCTTTCTTT. Amino acids: CASSALQGATEAFF.

V usage is TRBV5-1 and J usage is TRBJ2-1; perhaps TRBD2 as D (6 bases). From germline, CDR1 is SGHRS and CDR2 YFSETQ. Trimming cost V 7 bases and J 9 bases, with 23 bases left between them. This CDR3 has 15 residues. The CDR3 DNA reads TGCGCCAGCTCCCACCCTGCGCGGGACTTGGGTGAGCAGTTCTTC. Translated, it gives CASSHPARDLGEQFF.

The rearrangement links TRBV30 to TRBJ1-2; the D gene is possibly TRBD1 (5 bases). Germline-derived CDR1 and CDR2 are GTSNPN and SVGIG (reference sequence). The V and J ends lost 1 base and 4 bases respectively, with 13 bases between them. This CDR3 comprises 14 residues. The CDR3 here is CAWSDGTFGYGYTF. The CDR3 DNA sequence: TGTGCCTGGAGTGACGGGACTTTCGGCTATGGCTACACCTTC.

The rearrangement uses TRBV7-9 and TRBJ1-1; unclear D gene. Germline V gives CDR1 SEHNR, CDR2 FQNEAQ (reference sequence). The CDR3 has 14 amino acids. V shed 2 bases and J shed 1 base, with 8 bases lying between them. The CDR3 region has the DNA TGTGCCAGCAGCTTATCGACATCGAACACTGAAGCTTTCTTT. Its protein product is CASSLSTSNTEAFF.

CDR3 nucleotide sequence: TGTGCCAGCAGTTCTGCAGGGGGCTCCTATAATTCACCCCTCCACTTT. This gives the protein CASSSAGGSYNSPLHF. The rearrangement joins TRBV28 to TRBJ1-6; 7 bases line up with TRBD1. The J segment lost 0 bases and the V segment lost 4 bases, leaving 3 bases of the junction unmatched. Germline lookup yields CDR1 MDHEN and CDR2 SYDVKM. The CDR3 is 16 amino acids.

Concerning this clone itself: An end of the junction does not agree with germline; a read error may underlie this. The rearrangement uses TRBV3-1 (or the pseudogene TRBV3-2) and TRBJ2-5; 12 bases line up with TRBD2. The CDR3 length is 15 residues. Germline-derived CDR1 and CDR2 are LGHDT and YNNKEL (reference sequence). The CDR3 loop is CASSQARLAGEAQYF. The CDR3 DNA sequence: TGTGCCAGCAGCCAAGCCCGACTAGCGGGAGAGGCCCAGTACTTC.

V gene TRBV5-1 combines with J gene TRBJ2-7; TRBD1 matches 12 bases. The germline gives CDR1 SGHRS, CDR2 YFSETQ. The ends lost 4 bases at V and 5 bases at J; junction bases unmatched: 10. The length of the CDR3 is 16 residues. For the CDR3, the DNA is TGCGCCAGCAGCGCCTCCGGGACAGGGGGCTTCCACGAGCAGTACTTC. It encodes CASSASGTGGFHEQYF.

This chain links TRBV7-2 with TRBJ1-1; TRBD1 matches 8 bases. CDR1 and CDR2 from the germline V gene are SGHTA and FQGNSA. This CDR3 has 15 residues. The ends lost 5 bases at V and 5 bases at J; junction bases unmatched: 10. DNA for the CDR3: TGTGCCAGCAGCCCAGGACAGGGAATGGGGACTGAAGCTTTCTTT. Protein sequence: CASSPGQGMGTEAFF. Looking up the rest from reference TRBV7-2 and TRBJ1-1 gives the full variable domain: GAGVSQSPSNKVTEKGKDVELRCDPISGHTALYWYRQSLGQGLEFLIYFQGNSAPDKSGLPSDRFSAERTGGSVSTLTIQRTQQEDSAVYLCASSPGQGMGTEAFFGQGTRLTVV.

V and J are TRBV3-1 (or the pseudogene TRBV3-2) and TRBJ2-1; 12 bases are a match to TRBD2. CDR3 length: 16 amino acids. V dropped 3 bases and J dropped 8; count of bases not matched to a gene: 8. Germline CDR1 is LGHDT and CDR2 is YNNKEL (reference sequence). The CDR3 coding sequence is TGTGCCAGCAGCCAGCCCGGACTAGCGGGAAGCTATGAGCAGTTCTTC. It yields the protein CASSQPGLAGSYEQFF.

This chain uses TRBV19 with TRBJ1-5; D gene uncertain. V dropped 4 bases and J dropped 3 bases, with 13 bases sitting between them. CDR3 length equals 15 residues. Germline-derived CDR1 and CDR2 are LNHDA and SQIVND (reference sequence). CDR3 sequence (DNA): TGTGCCAGTAGTACTAGCGGAGGGATCAATCAGCCCCAGCATTTT. Residues: CASSTSGGINQPQHF.

This clone is a singleton in its sample. The V and J genes are TRBV2 and TRBJ1-4, with 9 bases identical to TRBD1. Looked up from germline, CDR1 is SNHLY and CDR2 is FYNNEI. There are 14 residues in the CDR3. J lost 6 bases, V lost 9 bases, and 8 bases had no gene match. CDR3 bases: TGTGCCAGTATAAAGGACAGGGGCGATGAAAAACTGTTTTTT. It is translated as CASIKDRGDEKLFF.

This clone was observed once. The rearrangement uses TRBV5-5 and TRBJ1-2; the D is unclear. Germline lookup yields CDR1 SGHKS and CDR2 YYEKEE (reference sequence). Between the trimmed V and J ends, which lost 4 bases and 7 bases, there was a span of 14 bases. CDR3 length equals 13 residues. The DNA for the CDR3 is TGTGCCAGCAGCGATCCGCACGGGTTTGGCTACACCTTC. It specifies CASSDPHGFGYTF. Variable domain in full (rest from reference TRBV5-5 and TRBJ1-2): DAGVTQSPTHLIKTRGQQVTLRCSPISGHKSVSWYQQVLGQGPQFIFQYYEKEERGRGNFPDRFSARQFPNYSSELNVNALLLGDSALYLCASSDPHGFGYTFGSGTRLTVV.

This chain joins TRBV2 and TRBJ2-3, with 8 bases identical to TRBD1. J was trimmed by 2 bases and V by 6 bases; bases with no gene match: 7. Germline V gene data show CDR1 as SNHLY and CDR2 as FYNNEI. The CDR3 has 15 residues. Here the CDR3 reads CASSAGTGPTDTQYF. CDR3 sequence (DNA): TGTGCCAGCAGCGCCGGGACAGGTCCCACAGATACGCAGTATTTT.

The chain combines TRBV28 with TRBJ2-7; D is ambiguous. Germline-derived CDR1 and CDR2 are MDHEN and SYDVKM. The length of the CDR3 is 11 residues. Between the trimmed V and J ends, which lost 8 bases and 2 bases, there was a span of 7 bases. CDR3 sequence reads: CASGAAYEQYF. The CDR3 region has the DNA TGTGCCAGCGGTGCAGCCTACGAGCAGTACTTC.

This clone was seen a handful of times. The V and J genes are TRBV2 and TRBJ2-1, with TRBD1 as a possible D gene (6 bases). The CDR3 covers 13 residues. The germline V gene encodes CDR1 SNHLY and CDR2 FYNNEI. The V gene lost 8 bases and the J gene lost 10 bases, with 18 bases spanning the gap. The DNA for the CDR3 is TGTGCCAGCTCTCCGGACAGCCCGACCGAGCAGTTCTTC. Translating it yields CASSPDSPTEQFF.

The chain combines TRBV30 with TRBJ1-5; D might be TRBD1 (5 bases). The CDR3 has 12 amino acids. The germline V gene encodes CDR1 GTSNPN and CDR2 SVGIG (reference sequence). The V and J ends lost 5 bases and 6 bases respectively, with 11 bases between them. CDR3 nucleotides: TGTGCCTGGGGGACGAGGGCTCAGCCCCAGCATTTT. Translation gives CAWGTRAQPQHF.

In this sample, this clone turned up a few times. The chain joins TRBV3-1 (or the pseudogene TRBV3-2) to TRBJ2-1, with D possibly matching TRBD2 (5 bases). Germline CDR1 and CDR2: LGHDT and YNNKEL (reference sequence). This CDR3 has 16 residues. Trimming took 3 bases from V and 4 from J, leaving 16 bases between them. CDR3 loop: CASSHPGVAQYNEQFF. The CDR3 coding sequence is TGTGCCAGCAGCCACCCAGGAGTAGCGCAATACAATGAGCAGTTCTTC.

The gene calls are TRBV28 and TRBJ2-7; 11 bases fit TRBD2. Germline CDR1 is MDHEN and CDR2 is SYDVKM. V lost 1 base, J lost 4 bases, and 6 bases stayed unmatched. The CDR3 consists of 16 residues. The CDR3 DNA reads as TGTGCCAGCAGTTTATCAACTAGCGGGAGTTGGTACGAGCAGTACTTC. Translation: CASSLSTSGSWYEQYF.

This clone was counted only a few times. The chain carries TRBV5-4 and TRBJ1-6; weak D call: TRBD1 (5 bases). Germline CDR1 is SGHNT and CDR2 is YYREEE (reference sequence). Trimming shortened V by 0 bases and J by 7 bases, and 14 bases separated the two germline ends. There are 16 residues in the CDR3. The CDR3 DNA follows: TGTGCCAGCAGCTTGGACAGGCTGCTACAGAATTCACCCCTCCACTTT. It encodes CASSLDRLLQNSPLHF.

The V and J genes are TRBV3-1 (or the pseudogene TRBV3-2) and TRBJ2-3, with a tentative D call TRBD2 (6 bases). There are 15 residues in the CDR3. Per the germline V gene, CDR1 is LGHDT and CDR2 is YNNKEL (reference sequence). Trimming left V 0 bases short and J 2 bases short, with 9 bases between. The CDR3 DNA follows: TGTGCCAGCAGCCAAGAAGGGACTTTCACAGATACGCAGTATTTT. Translation: CASSQEGTFTDTQYF.

The chain couples TRBV12-5 to TRBJ1-1; 10 bases line up with TRBD1. The CDR3 totals 15 residues. V trimming: 0 bases; J trimming: 3 bases; junction bases outside the gene matches: 1. In germline, CDR1 is LGHNT, CDR2 FRNRAP. The CDR3: CASGLVTGGDTEAFF. Written as DNA, the CDR3 is TGTGCTAGTGGTTTGGTGACAGGGGGCGACACTGAAGCTTTCTTT.